These 25 T cell receptor beta chains originate from one sample sequenced in a study of blood T cell repertoires in COVID-19. Sequencing used immunoSEQ multiplex PCR; TCRdb keeps in-frame clones, though not all of them. Altogether about 85,000 clones are present, around nine tenths being singletons, with the ten largest covering about 4.8%. What was sequenced was peripheral blood. These receptors all come from an elderly woman with acute or convalescent COVID-19.

CDR3 loop: CASSPDQGDTQYF. The CDR3 DNA reads TGTGCCAGCTCACCGGATCAGGGGGACACGCAGTATTTT. This chain joins TRBV18 and TRBJ2-3, with 7 bases that match TRBD1. Per germline, CDR1 KGHSH and CDR2 LQKENI. The CDR3 has 13 amino acids. Unmatched junction bases numbered 6, after V lost 3 bases and J lost 9 bases.

The chain uses TRBV6-2 or TRBV6-3 and TRBJ1-1; TRBD1 aligns across 7 bases. The V gene's germline CDR1 is MNHEY and CDR2 SVGEGT. J gave up 3 bases and V 4 bases, and 5 bases lay outside the gene matches. This CDR3 is built from 14 residues. The CDR3: CASSSGQVDTEAFF. CDR3 coding DNA: TGTGCCAGCAGTTCCGGACAGGTGGACACTGAAGCTTTCTTT.

The chain is built from TRBV11-3 and TRBJ2-5, with 9 bases matching TRBD1. The germline V gene has CDR1 SGHNT and CDR2 YENEEA. J lost 5 bases, V lost 4 bases, and 8 bases had no gene match. The CDR3 sequence is 15 residues long. Here the CDR3 reads CASSSGTGLFETQYF. DNA for the CDR3: TGTGCCAGCAGCTCCGGGACAGGGTTATTTGAGACCCAGTACTTC. Looking up the rest from reference TRBV11-3 and TRBJ2-5 gives the full variable domain: EAGVVQSPRYKIIEKKQPVAFWCNPISGHNTLYWYLQNLGQGPELLIRYENEEAVDDSQLPKDRFSAERLKGVDSTLKIQPAELGDSAVYLCASSSGTGLFETQYFGPGTRLLVL.

The V call is TRBV19, the J call TRBJ2-6; possible D gene TRBD1, 6 bases. Germline V gene sequence: CDR1 LNHDA, CDR2 SQIVND (reference sequence). CDR3 length: 15 amino acids. The ends were cut back, 7 bases at V and 0 bases at J, with 10 bases in the middle. The CDR3 sequence: CASKGDHSGANVLTF. In nucleotides, the CDR3 is TGTGCCAGTAAGGGGGACCACTCTGGGGCCAACGTCCTGACTTTC.

The chain recombines TRBV4-3 with TRBJ2-7, with 7 bases matching TRBD2. The CDR3 covers 13 residues. CDR1 and CDR2 from the germline V gene are LGHNA and YSLEER. The trim removed 0 bases at V and 6 bases at J, leaving 2 bases unmatched. CDR3 loop: CASSQDGGVEQYF. The CDR3 bases are TGCGCCAGCAGCCAAGATGGGGGGGTCGAGCAGTACTTC.

The rearrangement uses TRBV15 and TRBJ2-7, with 8 bases matching TRBD1. Germline V gene data show CDR1 as LNHNV and CDR2 as YYDKDF (reference sequence). Germline trimming cut 0 bases from V and 4 bases from J; bases unmatched to any gene: 5. The CDR3 length is 15 residues. CDR3 loop: CATSRDVGQAYEQYF. The CDR3 bases are TGTGCCACCAGCAGAGATGTGGGACAGGCATACGAGCAGTACTTC.

The rearrangement uses TRBV24-1 and TRBJ2-1; D is perhaps TRBD1 (5 bases). The V gene lost 2 bases and the J gene lost 4 bases, with 5 bases spanning the gap. Germline loops: CDR1 KGHDR, CDR2 SFDVKD. This CDR3 comprises 13 residues. The CDR3 region has the DNA TGTGCCACCAGTGATTACAGGTACAATGAGCAGTTCTTC. Translation gives CATSDYRYNEQFF.

This chain links TRBV6-2 or TRBV6-3 with TRBJ2-1; 8 positions agree with TRBD1. CDR1 and CDR2 (germline): MNHEY, SVGEGT. Trimming removed 5 bases from V and 7 bases from J; junction bases left unmatched: 4. This CDR3 is 13 amino acids long. The CDR3 reads CASSPRTGNEQFF. CDR3 nucleotides: TGTGCCAGCAGTCCCCGGACAGGGAATGAGCAGTTCTTC.

The V gene is TRBV30, the J gene TRBJ2-2, with D uncertain. The CDR3 runs to 14 residues. The V gene lost 0 bases and the J gene lost 2 bases, with 7 bases spanning the gap. The germline V gene encodes CDR1 GTSNPN and CDR2 SVGIG (reference sequence). CDR3 DNA: TGTGCCTGGAGTGTAACTGATAACACCGGGGAGCTGTTTTTT. It codes for CAWSVTDNTGELFF.

The J gene is TRBJ2-1, the V gene TRBV2; 7 nucleotides line up with TRBD1. CDR3 length: 12 residues. Germline CDR1 SNHLY, CDR2 FYNNEI. The CDR3 is CGRQGRRNEQFF. In nucleotides, the CDR3 is TGTGGCAGACAGGGACGACGGAATGAGCAGTTCTTC.

The genes are TRBV12-3 or TRBV12-4 and TRBJ1-2; no reliable D call. The germline V and J ends were trimmed by 4 bases and 8 bases, with 11 bases remaining between them. The CDR3 consists of 12 residues. CDR3 amino acids: CASSWANQGYTF. The CDR3 DNA reads TGTGCCAGCAGTTGGGCCAATCAAGGCTACACCTTC.

This chain joins TRBV10-3 and TRBJ2-7; D perhaps matches TRBD2 (6 bases). Germline loops: CDR1 ENHRY, CDR2 SYGVKD. The CDR3 extends over 13 amino acids. Trimming took 7 bases from V and 0 from J, leaving 10 bases between them. The chain's CDR3 is CAITERASYEQYF. CDR3 nucleotides: TGTGCCATCACCGAGCGGGCCTCCTACGAGCAGTACTTC.

J is TRBJ1-1 and V is TRBV20-1; D gene ambiguous. Germline loops: CDR1 DFQATT, CDR2 SNEGSKA (reference sequence). The germline V and J ends were trimmed by 6 bases and 8 bases, with 13 bases remaining between them. This CDR3 region has 11 residues. The CDR3 DNA reads TGCAGTGCCAGGAAAAGTACGGAAGCTTTCTTT. Amino acid sequence: CSARKSTEAFF.

The chain uses TRBV19 and TRBJ2-5; 10 positions match TRBD2. The CDR3 consists of 15 residues. The germline V gene has CDR1 LNHDA and CDR2 SQIVND (reference sequence). Trimming at V came to 1 base and at J to 5 bases, leaving 4 bases not matched to a gene. This chain's CDR3 is CASSIVASGSETQYF. The CDR3 DNA reads TGTGCCAGTAGTATAGTGGCTAGCGGGAGTGAGACCCAGTACTTC.

The chain couples TRBV7-8 to TRBJ2-1, with TRBD1 matching 8 bases. In germline, CDR1 is SGHVS, CDR2 FQNEAQ. After removal of 1 base from V and 1 base from J, the junction contained 6 bases not matched to a gene. The CDR3 is made up of 17 amino acids. DNA of the CDR3: TGTGCCAGCAGCTTAGGGACAGGGCGGGTATCCTACAATGAGCAGTTCTTC. Its protein is CASSLGTGRVSYNEQFF.

This clone has a single count. This chain connects TRBV3-1 (or the pseudogene TRBV3-2) to TRBJ2-1; the D gene is possibly TRBD1 (6 bases). The V end lost 1 base, the J end lost 9 bases, and 13 bases lay between the germline ends. The CDR3 consists of 14 residues. The germline CDR1 and CDR2 sequences are LGHDT and YNNKEL (reference sequence). The CDR3: CASSQVLDSTEQFF. The CDR3 DNA is TGTGCCAGCAGCCAAGTTCTGGACAGCACTGAGCAGTTCTTC.

The chain links TRBV19 to TRBJ1-1, with 7 bases aligning to TRBD1. The germline V gene has CDR1 LNHDA and CDR2 SQIVND (reference sequence). This CDR3 is built from 13 residues. The V and J ends lost 6 bases and 4 bases, in that order; junction bases with no gene match: 5. The chain's CDR3 is CASRRGRFTEAFF. CDR3 nucleotides: TGTGCCAGTAGAAGGGGGCGCTTCACTGAAGCTTTCTTT.

The rearrangement uses TRBV14 and TRBJ2-7; 7 bases fit TRBD2. V gave up 1 base and J gave up 0 bases; unmatched junction bases: 3. This CDR3 has 15 amino acids. The V gene's germline CDR1 is SGHDN and CDR2 FVKESK. DNA of the CDR3: TGTGCCAGCAGCCAAGCCTGGGGGGGCTCCTACGAGCAGTACTTC. Translation gives CASSQAWGGSYEQYF.

V is TRBV9 and J is TRBJ2-3; TRBD2 matches 14 bases. The CDR3 spans 16 residues. J was trimmed by 5 bases and V by 4 bases; bases with no gene match: 6. Germline assignment: CDR1 SGDLS and CDR2 YYNGEE. CDR3 in DNA: TGTGCCAGCAGCCCCGGGACTAGCGGGAGATTAGATACGCAGTATTTT. Its protein product is CASSPGTSGRLDTQYF. The full variable domain, completed using reference TRBV9 and TRBJ2-3, is DSGVTQTPKHLITATGQRVTLRCSPRSGDLSVYWYQQSLDQGLQFLIQYYNGEERAKGNILERFSAQQFPDLHSELNLSSLELGDSALYFCASSPGTSGRLDTQYFGPGTRLTVL.

The V and J genes are TRBV5-1 and TRBJ2-1; 10 positions match TRBD1. Germline CDR1 reads SGHRS; CDR2 reads YFSETQ. The J segment lost 10 bases and the V segment lost 2 bases, leaving 6 bases of the junction unmatched. The CDR3 sequence is 14 residues long. The CDR3 nucleotides read TGCGCCAGCAGCTTAACCGGGACAGGGGTGGAGCAGTTCTTC. The encoded protein is CASSLTGTGVEQFF.

The chain joins TRBV5-1 to TRBJ2-1, with 11 bases fitting TRBD2. The germline V gene encodes CDR1 SGHRS and CDR2 YFSETQ. The ends lost 1 base at V and 0 bases at J; junction bases unmatched: 3. The CDR3 has 17 residues. In DNA, the CDR3 is TGCGCCAGCAGCTTGTGGACTAGCGGGTACTCCTACAATGAGCAGTTCTTC. Protein: CASSLWTSGYSYNEQFF.

The V gene is TRBV19, the J gene TRBJ2-7, with D perhaps TRBD1 (5 bases). This CDR3 comprises 16 residues. CDR1 is LNHDA, CDR2 SQIVND, per germline (reference sequence). The V end lost 3 bases, the J end lost 3 bases, and 18 bases lay between the germline ends. This CDR3 is CASSIQAEAGHYEQYF. CDR3 sequence (DNA): TGTGCCAGTAGTATTCAGGCTGAGGCAGGGCACTACGAGCAGTACTTC. The complete variable domain, with remaining parts taken from reference TRBV19 and TRBJ2-7, reads DGGITQSPKYLFRKEGQNVTLSCEQNLNHDAMYWYRQDPGQGLRLIYYSQIVNDFQKGDIAEGYSVSREKKESFPLTVTSAQKNPTAFYLCASSIQAEAGHYEQYFGPGTRLTVT.

The chain has TRBV7-3 and TRBJ2-1; maybe TRBD2 (6 bases). The germline gives CDR1 SGHTA, CDR2 FQGTGA. With 2 bases removed from V and 0 bases from J, the gap between germline ends came to 8 bases. The CDR3 is 15 amino acids. CDR3 sequence reads: CASSLAGTSYNEQFF. CDR3 in DNA: TGTGCCAGCAGCTTAGCGGGAACCTCCTACAATGAGCAGTTCTTC.

The chain has TRBV7-2 and TRBJ1-2; no reliable D call. Germline lookup yields CDR1 SGHTA and CDR2 FQGNSA. V was pared by 2 bases and J by 2 bases, with 6 bases between. The CDR3 extends over 13 amino acids. The CDR3 coding sequence is TGTGCCAGCAGCTTACAGGCGAACTATGGCTACACCTTC. The encoded protein is CASSLQANYGYTF.

A single count supports this clone. CDR3 loop: CASSLGTGHLDLHF. The CDR3 DNA reads TGCGCCAGCAGCTTGGGGACAGGTCACTTGGACCTCCACTTT. The rearrangement uses TRBV5-1 and TRBJ1-6; 7 bases are a match to TRBD1. The ends lost 0 bases at V and 15 bases at J; junction bases unmatched: 9. The CDR3 has 14 amino acids. Germline CDR1 reads SGHRS; CDR2 reads YFSETQ.